There are a few counts of the clone carrying this T cell receptor beta chain. What it recognizes is unknown. Treatment indicated: oral pan-JAK inhibitor, 5-10 mg twice daily. This specimen belongs to a study of CD8+ T cells in alopecia areata. Overall study findings and caveats: Only a single nonresponder existed, so baseline CD8+ expansion links stay unclear.

The CDR3 length is 14 residues. The germline V gene encodes CDR1 LGHNA and CDR2 YSLEER. J lost 4 bases, V lost 2 bases, and 3 bases had no gene match. RNA was isolated and reverse transcribed to cDNA, the sequencing template. Here immunoSEQ multiplex PCR was the method, and the copy in TCRdb shows in-frame clones only, minus some. The sample has a few hundred thousand clones; about 60% are singletons. The sample was CD4+ T cells sorted from blood, taken at approximately week 51, from a patient treated with tofacitinib. The rearrangement uses TRBV4-3 and TRBJ1-1; 8 bases line up with TRBD1. This receptor was taken from a human donor with alopecia areata. CDR3 loop: CASSQRDRGTEAFF. CDR3 coding DNA: TGCGCCAGCAGCCAACGCGACAGGGGCACTGAAGCTTTCTTT.